Listed below are T cell receptor beta chains from one sample, sequenced in a study of blood T cell repertoires in COVID-19. The assay was immunoSEQ multiplex PCR, and TCRdb's table has in-frame clones only and misses some. The profile shows just over 300,000 clones, 65% to 90% of them singletons. Sequenced material: PBMCs or T cells enriched from blood (not recorded which). The receptors were gathered from a man aged 25-45 years who had recovered from COVID-19. CDR3s include the opening cysteine and the closing phenylalanine or tryptophan. Fields, in order: clone size, V gene, D gene, J gene, CDR3 DNA, CDR3 protein. The D gene is left open where the match is weak. Clone sizes are given selectively: once, few, many, or a class where the clone is expanded.

abundance: few
v_gene: TRBV28
d_gene: -
j_gene: TRBJ2-7
CDR3nt: TGTGCCAGCAGTCGAGGACAGTCGCGCTACGAGCAGTACTTC
CDR3aa: CASSRGQSRYEQYF

abundance: once
v_gene: TRBV6-6
d_gene: TRBD1
j_gene: TRBJ1-2
CDR3nt: TGTGCCAGCAGTTACCTCGGACAGGGGGAAGACTATGGCTACACCTTC
CDR3aa: CASSYLGQGEDYGYTF

abundance: -
v_gene: TRBV11-2
d_gene: -
j_gene: TRBJ1-1
CDR3nt: TGTGCCAGCAGCTCCCGGGGGTCCGGAGGAAACACTGAAGCTTTCTTT
CDR3aa: CASSSRGSGGNTEAFF

abundance: -
v_gene: TRBV11-3
d_gene: TRBD2
j_gene: TRBJ2-5
CDR3nt: TGTGTCAGCAGCTGGCGGTTGACTAGCGGGAGCGTCCAAGAGACCCAGTACTTC
CDR3aa: CVSSWRLTSGSVQETQYF

abundance: -
v_gene: TRBV5-1
d_gene: -
j_gene: TRBJ1-1
CDR3nt: TGCGCCAGCAGCGCCGACGGTAGCCCTGAAGCTTTCTTT
CDR3aa: CASSADGSPEAFF

abundance: many
v_gene: TRBV14
d_gene: -
j_gene: TRBJ2-7
CDR3nt: TGTGCCAGCAGCCGAGGGGGGGCTGGAGGATACGAGCAGTACTTC
CDR3aa: CASSRGGAGGYEQYF

abundance: -
v_gene: TRBV4-1
d_gene: -
j_gene: TRBJ1-5
CDR3nt: TGCGCCAGCAGAGAATCAGAAAATCAGCCCCAGCATTTT
CDR3aa: CASRESENQPQHF

abundance: -
v_gene: TRBV28
d_gene: TRBD1
j_gene: TRBJ2-5
CDR3nt: TGTGCCAGCAGTTTACAGGGGGCACGGGAGACCCAGTACTTC
CDR3aa: CASSLQGARETQYF

abundance: -
v_gene: TRBV28
d_gene: -
j_gene: TRBJ1-6
CDR3nt: TGTGCCAGCAGATCCCCGGACATGGATAATTCACCCCTCCACTTT
CDR3aa: CASRSPDMDNSPLHF

abundance: -
v_gene: TRBV19
d_gene: TRBD1
j_gene: TRBJ2-1
CDR3nt: TGTGCCAGTAGTATAGGGACGGGACAGGGGGTGACCATATTGCCCGGTGAGCAGTTCTTC
CDR3aa: CASSIGTGQGVTILPGEQFF

abundance: -
v_gene: TRBV7-2
d_gene: -
j_gene: TRBJ1-4
CDR3nt: TGTGCCAGCAGCTTAGGTCCGGGGGCTAATGAAAAACTGTTTTTT
CDR3aa: CASSLGPGANEKLFF

abundance: -
v_gene: TRBV10-3
d_gene: TRBD1
j_gene: TRBJ2-1
CDR3nt: TGTGCCATCAGGCAATCCCTGACAGGGGGCGGTATGGATGAGCAGTTCTTC
CDR3aa: CAIRQSLTGGGMDEQFF

abundance: -
v_gene: TRBV4-1
d_gene: -
j_gene: TRBJ1-4
CDR3nt: TGCGCCAGCAGCCCTGGGCACCCCCGCACCACAACTAATGAAAAACTGTTTTTT
CDR3aa: CASSPGHPRTTTNEKLFF

abundance: -
v_gene: TRBV5-4
d_gene: -
j_gene: TRBJ1-2
CDR3nt: TGTGCCAGCAGCTGGGGGGATGACGGGTGGAGGGGCTACACCTTC
CDR3aa: CASSWGDDGWRGYTF

abundance: -
v_gene: TRBV15
d_gene: TRBD2
j_gene: TRBJ2-3
CDR3nt: TGTGCCACCAGCAGAGCGCGGGGGGTCTCAGATACGCAGTATTTT
CDR3aa: CATSRARGVSDTQYF

abundance: -
v_gene: TRBV29-1
d_gene: TRBD1
j_gene: TRBJ1-5
CDR3nt: TGCAGCGTTCGGGACAGGGTCGGTCAGCCCCAGCATTTT
CDR3aa: CSVRDRVGQPQHF

abundance: -
v_gene: TRBV4-1
d_gene: -
j_gene: TRBJ1-2
CDR3nt: TGCGCCAGCAGCCCCACAGGGTATGGCTACACCTTC
CDR3aa: CASSPTGYGYTF

abundance: once
v_gene: TRBV18
d_gene: -
j_gene: TRBJ2-7
CDR3nt: TGTGCCAGCTCGCAAGGACAGAGTTCGTACTTC
CDR3aa: CASSQGQSSYF

abundance: few
v_gene: TRBV27
d_gene: -
j_gene: TRBJ2-1
CDR3nt: TGTGCCAGCAGACCGGGTTCCTACAATGAGCAGTTCTTC
CDR3aa: CASRPGSYNEQFF

abundance: -
v_gene: TRBV4-1
d_gene: TRBD2
j_gene: TRBJ2-3
CDR3nt: TGCGCCAGCAGCCAGTTCCCGGGGGGGAACACAGATACGCAGTATTTT
CDR3aa: CASSQFPGGNTDTQYF

abundance: -
v_gene: TRBV6-5
d_gene: TRBD2
j_gene: TRBJ2-5
CDR3nt: TGTGCCAGCAGGGGACTAGCGGGAGGGGTGACCCAGTACTTC
CDR3aa: CASRGLAGGVTQYF

abundance: few
v_gene: TRBV10-2
d_gene: TRBD1
j_gene: TRBJ1-6
CDR3nt: TGCGCCAGCAGGTGGACAGGGGAAACTTCACCCCTCCACTTT
CDR3aa: CASRWTGETSPLHF

abundance: -
v_gene: TRBV5-1
d_gene: TRBD1
j_gene: TRBJ1-1
CDR3nt: TGCGCCAGCAGCGGGGGACAGATGAACACTGAAGCTTTCTTT
CDR3aa: CASSGGQMNTEAFF

abundance: -
v_gene: TRBV5-1
d_gene: -
j_gene: TRBJ2-1
CDR3nt: TGCGCCAGCAGCTTAACACAGGGAGCTAGCTTGGTGAATGAGCAGTTCTTC
CDR3aa: CASSLTQGASLVNEQFF

abundance: once
v_gene: TRBV7-9
d_gene: -
j_gene: TRBJ2-1
CDR3nt: TGTGCCAGCAGCTTAGTCCGTGAGGTTTTCTACAATGAGCAGTTCTTC
CDR3aa: CASSLVREVFYNEQFF

abundance: -
v_gene: TRBV6-1
d_gene: TRBD1
j_gene: TRBJ1-5
CDR3nt: TGTGCCAGCAGTGCACGCCGTGACAGGGGCAATCAGCCCCAGCATTTT
CDR3aa: CASSARRDRGNQPQHF

abundance: -
v_gene: TRBV2
d_gene: -
j_gene: TRBJ2-3
CDR3nt: TGTGCCAGCGGCCCCCGGCCGAGACTAGGGGGGGCAGATACGCAGTATTTT
CDR3aa: CASGPRPRLGGADTQYF

abundance: -
v_gene: TRBV4-1
d_gene: -
j_gene: TRBJ2-3
CDR3nt: TGCGCCAGCAGGAAGGGACACGGCACAGATACGCAGTATTTT
CDR3aa: CASRKGHGTDTQYF

abundance: -
v_gene: TRBV5-5
d_gene: -
j_gene: TRBJ1-1
CDR3nt: TGTGCCAGCAGCTTGGTTAGTATCCCGAACACTGAAGCTTTCTTT
CDR3aa: CASSLVSIPNTEAFF

abundance: many
v_gene: TRBV24-1
d_gene: TRBD1
j_gene: TRBJ1-2
CDR3nt: TGTGCCACCAGTGACACGACAGGGCCTAGCTATGGCTACACCTTC
CDR3aa: CATSDTTGPSYGYTF

abundance: -
v_gene: TRBV7-7
d_gene: -
j_gene: TRBJ1-5
CDR3nt: TGTGCTAGCAGCTGGTCGGTCTATAGCAATCAGCCCCAGCATTTT
CDR3aa: CASSWSVYSNQPQHF

abundance: few
v_gene: TRBV24-1
d_gene: -
j_gene: TRBJ1-1
CDR3nt: TGTGCCACCGGGACCAGGGGTGAAGCTTTCTTT
CDR3aa: CATGTRGEAFF

abundance: -
v_gene: TRBV7-8
d_gene: TRBD2
j_gene: TRBJ2-1
CDR3nt: TGTGCCACTTTCAGCCCCCAGGGAGGGAATGAGCAGTTCTTC
CDR3aa: CATFSPQGGNEQFF

abundance: -
v_gene: TRBV27
d_gene: TRBD1
j_gene: TRBJ1-5
CDR3nt: TGTGCCAGCAGTTTAGTCCATGCTGGGACAGGTGATCAGCCCCAGCATTTT
CDR3aa: CASSLVHAGTGDQPQHF

abundance: -
v_gene: TRBV5-8
d_gene: -
j_gene: TRBJ2-7
CDR3nt: TGTGCCAGCAGCTACCGGGGGACAGGGCGTCTAGCGGGAGTCGGGTACGAGCAGTACTTC
CDR3aa: CASSYRGTGRLAGVGYEQYF

abundance: once
v_gene: TRBV11-2
d_gene: -
j_gene: TRBJ2-2
CDR3nt: TGTGCCAGCAGCTTAGTTTCAGGAACTAACACCGGGGAGCTGTTTTTT
CDR3aa: CASSLVSGTNTGELFF

abundance: -
v_gene: TRBV7-8
d_gene: -
j_gene: TRBJ1-4
CDR3nt: TGTGCCAGCAGCTTACGAGGCAGGGGCGGTAATGAAAAACTGTTTTTT
CDR3aa: CASSLRGRGGNEKLFF

abundance: few
v_gene: TRBV7-2
d_gene: -
j_gene: TRBJ1-2
CDR3nt: TGTGCCAGCAGCCAGCACGGGGTCTTCAACTATGGCTACACCTTC
CDR3aa: CASSQHGVFNYGYTF

abundance: -
v_gene: TRBV19
d_gene: -
j_gene: TRBJ1-5
CDR3nt: TGTGCCAGTAGTCTATTAGGGAGCGCAAGCAATCAGCCCCAGCATTTT
CDR3aa: CASSLLGSASNQPQHF

abundance: -
v_gene: TRBV24-1
d_gene: TRBD1
j_gene: TRBJ2-2
CDR3nt: TGTGCCACGGCGGGACAGGGGCCCGGGGAGCTGTTTTTT
CDR3aa: CATAGQGPGELFF

abundance: -
v_gene: TRBV11-2
d_gene: -
j_gene: TRBJ1-5
CDR3nt: TGTGCCAGCAGCTTAGGTCCGGAGGCAGCTGATAGCAATCAGCCCCAGCATTTT
CDR3aa: CASSLGPEAADSNQPQHF

abundance: -
v_gene: TRBV12-3/TRBV12-4
d_gene: -
j_gene: TRBJ1-2
CDR3nt: TGTGCCACCAAGGACAGTGGGCCCTATGGCTACACCTTC
CDR3aa: CATKDSGPYGYTF

abundance: few
v_gene: TRBV5-1
d_gene: -
j_gene: TRBJ1-2
CDR3nt: TGCGCCAGCAGCTATTCAGGGGTCGACACTGGCTACACCTTC
CDR3aa: CASSYSGVDTGYTF

abundance: once
v_gene: TRBV12-5
d_gene: TRBD1
j_gene: TRBJ2-3
CDR3nt: TGTGCTAGTGGCGCCGGGACAGGGATCACAGATACGCAGTATTTT
CDR3aa: CASGAGTGITDTQYF

abundance: -
v_gene: TRBV14
d_gene: -
j_gene: TRBJ1-2
CDR3nt: TGTGCCAGCAGCCAAGATCGACAGTCCTATGGCTACACCTTC
CDR3aa: CASSQDRQSYGYTF

abundance: -
v_gene: TRBV28
d_gene: -
j_gene: TRBJ1-1
CDR3nt: TGTGCCAGCAGTGCGGGGGGGGCGAACACTGAAGCTTTCTTT
CDR3aa: CASSAGGANTEAFF

abundance: -
v_gene: TRBV5-1
d_gene: TRBD2
j_gene: TRBJ2-1
CDR3nt: TGCGCCAGCAGTCTTGGCGGGGGAACCAATTCCTACAATGAGCAGTTCTTC
CDR3aa: CASSLGGGTNSYNEQFF

abundance: -
v_gene: TRBV30
d_gene: -
j_gene: TRBJ1-5
CDR3nt: TGTGCCTGGAGTGTAAGCCAGGGTAATAAGCCCCAGCATTTT
CDR3aa: CAWSVSQGNKPQHF

abundance: -
v_gene: TRBV24-1
d_gene: TRBD2
j_gene: TRBJ2-1
CDR3nt: TGTGCCACCAGTGATTTAGCGGCTAGCGGGAGTTATGAGCAGTTCTTC
CDR3aa: CATSDLAASGSYEQFF

abundance: -
v_gene: TRBV28
d_gene: TRBD1
j_gene: TRBJ1-5
CDR3nt: TGTGCCAGCACCTTACGAGGGACAGGAAGCAATCAGCCCCAGCATTTT
CDR3aa: CASTLRGTGSNQPQHF

abundance: once
v_gene: TRBV30
d_gene: TRBD2
j_gene: TRBJ2-7
CDR3nt: TGTGCCTGGGGCCCGGGGGGAGCTCGTGAGCAGTACTTC
CDR3aa: CAWGPGGAREQYF